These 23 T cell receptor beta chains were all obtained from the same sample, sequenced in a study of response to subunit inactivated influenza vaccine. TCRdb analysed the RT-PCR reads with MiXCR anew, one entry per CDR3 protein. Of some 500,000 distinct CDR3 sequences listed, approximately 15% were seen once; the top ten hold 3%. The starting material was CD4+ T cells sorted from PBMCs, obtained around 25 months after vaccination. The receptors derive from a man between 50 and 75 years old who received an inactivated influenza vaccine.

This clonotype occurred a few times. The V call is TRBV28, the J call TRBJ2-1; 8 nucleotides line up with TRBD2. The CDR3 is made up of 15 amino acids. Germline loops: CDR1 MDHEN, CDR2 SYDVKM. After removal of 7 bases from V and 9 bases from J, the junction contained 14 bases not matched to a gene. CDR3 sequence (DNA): TGTGCCAGCACCAGCGGGAGTCACCCCAAGGGTGAGCAGTTCTTC. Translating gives CASTSGSHPKGEQFF.

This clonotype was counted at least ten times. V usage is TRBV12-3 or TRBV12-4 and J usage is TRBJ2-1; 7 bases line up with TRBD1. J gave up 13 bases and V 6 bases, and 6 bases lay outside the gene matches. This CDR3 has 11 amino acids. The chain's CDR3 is CASSQTGLQFF. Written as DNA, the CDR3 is TGTGCCAGCAGCCAGACAGGGCTTCAGTTCTTC.

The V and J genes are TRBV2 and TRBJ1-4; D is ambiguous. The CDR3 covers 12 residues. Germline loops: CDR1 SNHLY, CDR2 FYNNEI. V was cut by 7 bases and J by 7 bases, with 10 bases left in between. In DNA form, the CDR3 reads TGTGCCAGCAATTGGCAGACTGAAAAACTGTTTTTT. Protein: CASNWQTEKLFF.

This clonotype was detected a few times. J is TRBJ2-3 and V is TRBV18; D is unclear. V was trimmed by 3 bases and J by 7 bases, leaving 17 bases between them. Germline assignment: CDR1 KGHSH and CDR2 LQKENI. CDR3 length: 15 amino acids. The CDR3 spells CASSPKGSRTNTQYF. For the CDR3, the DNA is TGTGCCAGCTCACCGAAGGGCTCCAGGACCAATACGCAGTATTTT.

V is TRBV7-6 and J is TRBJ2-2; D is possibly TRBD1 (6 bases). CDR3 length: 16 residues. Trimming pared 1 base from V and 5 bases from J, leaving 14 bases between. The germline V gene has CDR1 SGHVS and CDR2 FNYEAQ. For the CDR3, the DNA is TGTGCCAGCAGCTTAGGGTCTGGGGGCAGGACCGGGGAGCTGTTTTTT. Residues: CASSLGSGGRTGELFF.

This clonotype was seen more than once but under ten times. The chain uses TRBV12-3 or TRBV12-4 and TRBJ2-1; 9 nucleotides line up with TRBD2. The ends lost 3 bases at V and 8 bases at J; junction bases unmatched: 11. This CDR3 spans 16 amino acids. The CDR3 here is CASSLPQRGATDEQFF. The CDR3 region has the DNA TGTGCCAGCAGTTTGCCCCAGCGGGGGGCCACGGATGAGCAGTTCTTC.

CDR3 region: CSARTGTDTQYF. DNA for the CDR3: TGCAGCGCCAGGACAGGGACAGATACGCAGTATTTT. The V gene is TRBV29-1, the J gene TRBJ2-3; 8 positions match TRBD1. The V and J ends lost 7 bases and 3 bases, in that order; junction bases with no gene match: 3. The germline V gene has CDR1 SQVTM and CDR2 ANQGSEA. The CDR3 extends over 12 amino acids.

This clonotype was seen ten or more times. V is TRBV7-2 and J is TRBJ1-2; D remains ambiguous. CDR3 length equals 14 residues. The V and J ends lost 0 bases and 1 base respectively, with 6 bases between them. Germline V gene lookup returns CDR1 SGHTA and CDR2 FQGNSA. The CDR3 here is CASSLASFNYGYTF. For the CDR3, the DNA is TGTGCCAGCAGCTTAGCGTCCTTTAACTATGGCTACACCTTC.

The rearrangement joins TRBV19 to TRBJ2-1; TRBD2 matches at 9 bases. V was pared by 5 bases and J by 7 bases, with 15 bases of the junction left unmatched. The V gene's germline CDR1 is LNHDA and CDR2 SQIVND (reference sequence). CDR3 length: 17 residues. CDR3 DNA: TGTGCCAGTAGTGGAACATGGCGGGAGGGATTCTTTAATGAGCAGTTCTTC. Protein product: CASSGTWREGFFNEQFF.

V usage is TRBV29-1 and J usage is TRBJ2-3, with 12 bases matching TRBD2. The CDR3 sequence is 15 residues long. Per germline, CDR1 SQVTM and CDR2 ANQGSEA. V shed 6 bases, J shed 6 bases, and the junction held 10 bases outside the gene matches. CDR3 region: CSVGTSGGPLDTQYF. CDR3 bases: TGCAGCGTGGGAACTAGCGGGGGGCCCCTGGATACGCAGTATTTT.

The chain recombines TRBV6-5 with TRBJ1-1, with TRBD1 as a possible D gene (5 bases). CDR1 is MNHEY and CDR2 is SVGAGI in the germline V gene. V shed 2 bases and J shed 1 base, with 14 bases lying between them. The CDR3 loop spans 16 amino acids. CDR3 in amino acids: CASSYPPQGKNTEAFF. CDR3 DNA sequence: TGTGCCAGCAGTTACCCACCTCAGGGCAAGAACACTGAAGCTTTCTTT.

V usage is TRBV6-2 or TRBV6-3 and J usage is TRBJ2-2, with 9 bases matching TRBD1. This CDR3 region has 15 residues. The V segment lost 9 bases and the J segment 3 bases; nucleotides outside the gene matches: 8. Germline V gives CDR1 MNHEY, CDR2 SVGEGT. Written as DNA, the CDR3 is TGTGCCAGTTTCCCCGGGACAGGGTACACCGGGGAGCTGTTTTTT. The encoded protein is CASFPGTGYTGELFF.

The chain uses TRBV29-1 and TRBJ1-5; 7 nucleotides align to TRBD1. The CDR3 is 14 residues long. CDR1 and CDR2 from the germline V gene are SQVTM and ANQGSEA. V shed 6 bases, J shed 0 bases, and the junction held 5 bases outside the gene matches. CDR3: CSVSGGNSNQPQHF. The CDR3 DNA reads TGCAGCGTGTCAGGGGGAAATAGCAATCAGCCCCAGCATTTT.

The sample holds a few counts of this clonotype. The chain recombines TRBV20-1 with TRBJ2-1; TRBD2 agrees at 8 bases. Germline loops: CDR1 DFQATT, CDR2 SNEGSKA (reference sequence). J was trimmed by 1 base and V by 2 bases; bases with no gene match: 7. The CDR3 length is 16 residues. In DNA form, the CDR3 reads TGCAGTGCTAGAAATACTAGCGGACTATCCTACAATGAGCAGTTCTTC. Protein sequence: CSARNTSGLSYNEQFF.

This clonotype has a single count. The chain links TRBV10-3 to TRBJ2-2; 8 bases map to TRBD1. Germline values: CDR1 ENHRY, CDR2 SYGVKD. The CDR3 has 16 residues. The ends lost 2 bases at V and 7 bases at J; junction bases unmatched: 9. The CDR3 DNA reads TGTGCCATCAGTGAGACGAACGGACAGGGAGTCGGGGAGCTGTTTTTT. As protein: CAISETNGQGVGELFF.

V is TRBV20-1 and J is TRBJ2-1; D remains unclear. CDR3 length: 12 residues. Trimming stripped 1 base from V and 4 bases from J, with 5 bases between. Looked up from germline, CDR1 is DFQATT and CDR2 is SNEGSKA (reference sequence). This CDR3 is CSARGPYNEQFF. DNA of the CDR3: TGCAGTGCTAGAGGACCTTACAATGAGCAGTTCTTC.

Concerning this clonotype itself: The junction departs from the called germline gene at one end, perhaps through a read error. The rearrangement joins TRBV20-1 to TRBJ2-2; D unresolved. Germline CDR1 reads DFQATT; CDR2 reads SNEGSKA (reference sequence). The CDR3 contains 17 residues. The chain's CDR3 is CCARDPRLGSTSGELFF. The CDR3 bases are TGCTGTGCTAGAGACCCCCGCCTAGGGTCTACGTCCGGGGAGCTGTTTTTT.

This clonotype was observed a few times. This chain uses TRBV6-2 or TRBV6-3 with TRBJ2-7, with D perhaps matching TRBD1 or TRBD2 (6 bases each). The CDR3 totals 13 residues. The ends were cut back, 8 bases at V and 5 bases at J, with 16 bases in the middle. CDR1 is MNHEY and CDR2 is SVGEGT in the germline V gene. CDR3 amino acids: CASRLPGEDEQYF. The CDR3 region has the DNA TGTGCCAGCCGCTTGCCAGGGGAGGACGAGCAGTACTTC.

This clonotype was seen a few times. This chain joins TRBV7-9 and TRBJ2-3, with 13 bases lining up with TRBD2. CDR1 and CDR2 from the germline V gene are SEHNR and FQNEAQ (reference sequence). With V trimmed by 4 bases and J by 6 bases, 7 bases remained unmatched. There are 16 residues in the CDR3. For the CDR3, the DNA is TGTGCCAGCAGCTCGGGACTAGCGGGACGGTCGGATACGCAGTATTTT. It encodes CASSSGLAGRSDTQYF.

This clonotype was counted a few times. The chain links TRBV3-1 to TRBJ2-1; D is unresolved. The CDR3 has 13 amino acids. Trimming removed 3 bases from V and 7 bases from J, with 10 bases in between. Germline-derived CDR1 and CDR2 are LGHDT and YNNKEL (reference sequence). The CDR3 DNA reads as TGTGCCAGCAGCCATTTCATTGAGAATGAGCAGTTCTTC. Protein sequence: CASSHFIENEQFF.

For the CDR3, the DNA is TGCAGTGCCGCTACACAGGGGTTTGTCACTGAAGCTTTCTTT. Encoded protein: CSAATQGFVTEAFF. This chain connects TRBV20-1 to TRBJ1-1, with 7 bases fitting TRBD1. Losses at the gene ends were 6 bases for V and 4 bases for J; bases not matched to a gene: 11. The CDR3 sequence is 14 residues long. CDR1 and CDR2 (germline): DFQATT, SNEGSKA (reference sequence).

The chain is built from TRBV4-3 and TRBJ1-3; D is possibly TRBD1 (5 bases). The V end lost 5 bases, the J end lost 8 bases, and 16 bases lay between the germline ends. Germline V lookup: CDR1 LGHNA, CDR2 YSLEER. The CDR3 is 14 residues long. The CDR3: CASSGGGPGDTIYF. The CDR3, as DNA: TGCGCCAGCAGCGGTGGGGGTCCGGGGGACACCATATATTTT.

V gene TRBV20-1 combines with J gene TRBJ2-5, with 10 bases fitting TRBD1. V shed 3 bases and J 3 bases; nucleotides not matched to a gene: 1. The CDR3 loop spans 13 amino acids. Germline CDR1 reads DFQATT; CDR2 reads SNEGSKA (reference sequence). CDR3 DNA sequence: TGCAGTGCTAGGGGGACAGGGGAAGAGACCCAGTACTTC. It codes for CSARGTGEETQYF.